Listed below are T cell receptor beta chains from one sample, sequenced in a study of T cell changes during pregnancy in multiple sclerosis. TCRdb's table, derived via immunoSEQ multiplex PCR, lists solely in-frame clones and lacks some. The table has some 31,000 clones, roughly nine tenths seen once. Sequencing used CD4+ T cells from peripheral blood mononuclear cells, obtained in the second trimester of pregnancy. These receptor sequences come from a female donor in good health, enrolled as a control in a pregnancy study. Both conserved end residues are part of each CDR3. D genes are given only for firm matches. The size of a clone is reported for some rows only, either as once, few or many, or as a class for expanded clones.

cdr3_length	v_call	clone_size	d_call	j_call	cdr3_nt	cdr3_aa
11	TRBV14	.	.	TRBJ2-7	TGTGCCAGCAGCTCGGTCGCCGAGCAGTACTTC	CASSSVAEQYF
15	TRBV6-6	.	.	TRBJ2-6	TGTGCCAGCAGCAGGCCCCCGGCTGGGGCCAACGTCCTGACTTTC	CASSRPPAGANVLTF
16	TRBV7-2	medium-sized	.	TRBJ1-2	TGTGCCAGCAGCTTAGCAGGGGGGGCTTCCAGCTATGGCTACACCTTC	CASSLAGGASSYGYTF
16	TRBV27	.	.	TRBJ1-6	TGTGCCAGCAGTTTAAAGAGGGAGATTTATAATTCACCCCTCCACTTT	CASSLKREIYNSPLHF
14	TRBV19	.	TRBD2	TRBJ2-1	TGTGCCAGTAAAGGACTAGCGGGAGTTGGTGAGCAGTTCTTC	CASKGLAGVGEQFF
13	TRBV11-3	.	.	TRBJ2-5	TGTGCCAGCAGCCCCGGCGGTCAAGAGACCCAGTACTTC	CASSPGGQETQYF
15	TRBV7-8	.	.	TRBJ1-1	TGTGCCAGCAGCTTAGTTGACAGAATGAACACTGAAGCTTTCTTT	CASSLVDRMNTEAFF
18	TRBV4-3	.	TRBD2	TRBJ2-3	TGCGCCAGCAGCCAAGAAGGAGCTAGCGGGGGGCCCGCAGATACGCAGTATTTT	CASSQEGASGGPADTQYF
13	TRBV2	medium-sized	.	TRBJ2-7	TGTGCCAGCAGTGAAGCCTCCGGGGGCGAGCAGTACTTC	CASSEASGGEQYF
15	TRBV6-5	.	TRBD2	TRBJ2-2	TGTGCCAGCACCGGGGGAGGGGTGAAGGACGGGGAGCTGTTTTTT	CASTGGGVKDGELFF
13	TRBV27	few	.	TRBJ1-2	TGTGCCAGCAGTTCCCGGGGAAGCTATGGCTACACCTTC	CASSSRGSYGYTF
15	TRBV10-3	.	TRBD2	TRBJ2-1	TGTGCCATCAGTCAGAGCGGGGACTCCTACAATGAGCAGTTCTTC	CAISQSGDSYNEQFF
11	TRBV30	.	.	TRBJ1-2	TGTGCCTGGCGGCGGGGCAATGGCTACACCTTC	CAWRRGNGYTF
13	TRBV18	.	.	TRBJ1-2	TGTGCCAGCTCACAGGGAGGTAACTATGGCTACACCTTC	CASSQGGNYGYTF
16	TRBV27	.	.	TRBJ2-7	TGTGCCAGCAGTTGGGGCGAGGTTGGAGGGGTCTACGAGCAGTACTTC	CASSWGEVGGVYEQYF
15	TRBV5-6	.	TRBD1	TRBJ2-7	TGTGCCAGCAGCTTGTTCGGGACAGGCCCCTACGAACAGTACTTC	CASSLFGTGPYEQYF
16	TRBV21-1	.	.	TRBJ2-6	TGTGCCAGCAGCATTCGACAGGGAGCTGGGGCCAACGTCCTGACTTTC	CASSIRQGAGANVLTF